The 23 T cell receptor beta chains below all came from one sample that was sequenced in a study of human T cells and chemical hapten exposure. Time point reported: patch test 3, about 24 weeks after DPC sensitization. Sample treatment: therapeutic diphenylcyclopropenone sensitization with weekly scalp DPC. Unfractionated whole blood was the source from which total RNA was extracted. TCRdb ran MiXCR on the RACE reads and lists one entry per CDR3 protein. The sample holds under 50,000 distinct CDR3 sequences, about 13% seen once. The sample consisted of whole blood, taken in connection with sensitization to the hapten diphenylcyclopropenone (DPC). The receptors were gathered from a woman aged 40 to 55 with alopecia areata. Some clones in this sample may be carry-over from other donors' samples.

This clonotype was seen more than once but under ten times. The J gene is TRBJ2-5, the V gene TRBV28; TRBD2 matches 7 bases. With 3 bases clipped from V and 5 bases from J, the junction kept 6 bases outside the gene matches. The CDR3 is 14 amino acids. Germline CDR1 reads MDHEN; CDR2 reads SYDVKM. The DNA of the CDR3 is TGTGCCAGCAGTTTCCGGGCGGGGGTCGAGACCCAGTACTTC. Translation: CASSFRAGVETQYF.

This clonotype was counted many times. The chain employs TRBV6-5 and TRBJ2-3; TRBD2 matches 8 bases. The V segment lost 0 bases and the J segment 2 bases; nucleotides outside the gene matches: 7. Germline CDR1 reads MNHEY; CDR2 reads SVGAGI. The CDR3 runs 17 residues. The CDR3 reads CASSYSRVSGATDTQYF. The CDR3 DNA sequence: TGTGCCAGCAGTTACTCGAGGGTTAGCGGGGCCACAGATACGCAGTATTTT.

This clonotype was detected ten times or more. This rearrangement joins TRBV4-3 to TRBJ1-1; 9 positions match TRBD1. This CDR3 comprises 15 residues. The V segment lost 0 bases and the J segment 4 bases; nucleotides outside the gene matches: 3. Germline-derived CDR1 and CDR2 are LGHNA and YSLEER. Here the CDR3 DNA reads TGCGCCAGCAGCCAAGAGGGACAGGGCGGCACTGAAGCTTTCTTT. Amino acids: CASSQEGQGGTEAFF.

Regarding this clonotype: This may arise from a read error, as a much more abundant clone is one base away. This chain connects TRBV28 to TRBJ1-2, with TRBD1 matching 8 bases. The CDR3 sequence is 13 residues long. Germline loops: CDR1 MDHEN, CDR2 SYDVKM. After removal of 6 bases from V and 7 bases from J, the junction contained 7 bases not matched to a gene. The CDR3 DNA sequence: TGTGCCAGCAGCCCGACAGGGGACTCTGGCTACACCTTC. It codes for CASSPTGDSGYTF.

This clonotype was picked up many times. This chain connects TRBV25-1 to TRBJ2-2; tentatively, D is TRBD2 (6 bases). V lost 8 bases, J lost 7 bases, and 17 bases lay in between. CDR1 and CDR2 from the germline V gene are MGHDK and SYGVNS. The length of the CDR3 is 14 residues. The CDR3 loop reads CASASSRRGGELFF. In DNA, the CDR3 is TGTGCCAGCGCGAGTTCCCGGCGGGGCGGGGAGCTGTTTTTT.

This clonotype ranks as medium-sized (0.01 to 0.1%). J is TRBJ1-1 and V is TRBV11-2; perhaps TRBD1 as D (5 bases). Trimming removed 5 bases from V and 6 bases from J, with 16 bases in between. This CDR3 is 14 amino acids long. CDR1 and CDR2 (germline): SGHAT, FQNNGV. This chain's CDR3 is CASSADGRDAEAFF. CDR3 DNA: TGTGCCAGCAGCGCGGACGGCAGGGACGCTGAAGCTTTCTTT.

This chain connects TRBV4-3 to TRBJ2-1; possible D gene TRBD2, 5 bases. The V gene's germline CDR1 is LGHNA and CDR2 YSLEER. The CDR3 consists of 17 residues. V lost 0 bases and J 4 bases, leaving 16 bases between the germline ends. The chain's CDR3 is CASSQDYPLRGYNEQFF. Written as DNA, the CDR3 is TGCGCCAGCAGCCAAGATTATCCCCTTAGAGGGTACAATGAGCAGTTCTTC.

Here the CDR3 reads CASRTPGQGYGYTF. The CDR3 DNA sequence: TGTGCCAGCAGAACTCCGGGACAAGGCTATGGCTACACCTTC. This chain joins TRBV27 and TRBJ1-2; weak D call: TRBD1 (6 bases). The V and J ends lost 6 bases and 4 bases respectively, with 15 bases between them. The CDR3 loop spans 14 amino acids. The germline CDR1 and CDR2 sequences are MNHEY and SMNVEV (reference sequence).

This sequence joins TRBV20-1 and TRBJ2-3; no clear D gene. CDR3 length: 11 amino acids. Germline V gene sequence: CDR1 DFQATT, CDR2 SNEGSKA (reference sequence). V lost 3 bases to trimming and J lost 3 bases, with 4 bases between them. The CDR3 protein is CSARRTDTQYF. The CDR3 DNA follows: TGCAGTGCTAGGCGAACAGATACGCAGTATTTT.

The chain employs TRBV28 and TRBJ2-7; 8 nucleotides align to TRBD2. The CDR3 extends over 15 amino acids. Germline trimming cut 2 bases from V and 1 base from J; bases unmatched to any gene: 4. Germline values: CDR1 MDHEN, CDR2 SYDVKM. The CDR3 protein is CASSLRGGPSYEQYF. DNA for the CDR3: TGTGCCAGCAGTTTACGCGGGGGGCCTTCCTACGAGCAGTACTTC.

Ten or more counts support this clonotype. The chain employs TRBV29-1 and TRBJ2-7, with D possibly TRBD1 on 6 matching bases. Germline V gene sequence: CDR1 SQVTM, CDR2 ANQGSEA. The CDR3 consists of 12 residues. The V gene lost 5 bases and the J gene lost 2 bases, with 10 bases spanning the gap. In nucleotides, the CDR3 is TGCAGCGTTCGGACAGATACCTACGAGCAGTACTTC. This translates into CSVRTDTYEQYF.

Ten or more counts support this clonotype. The genes are TRBV6-5 and TRBJ2-1; unclear D gene. This CDR3 has 12 amino acids. Germline-derived CDR1 and CDR2 are MNHEY and SVGAGI. Trimming cost V 4 bases and J 8 bases, with 9 bases left between them. The CDR3 bases are TGTGCCAGCAGTTCGGGTGGCTATGAGCAGTTCTTC. Its protein product is CASSSGGYEQFF.

The CDR3 reads CASSSPSGGSSYEQYF. CDR3 nucleotides: TGTGCCAGCAGTTCTCCGAGCGGGGGGAGCTCCTACGAGCAGTACTTC. V is TRBV28 and J is TRBJ2-7; 9 nucleotides line up with TRBD2. The CDR3 extends over 16 amino acids. V dropped 4 bases and J dropped 0; count of bases not matched to a gene: 7. Germline V gives CDR1 MDHEN, CDR2 SYDVKM.

This clonotype has more than one count but fewer than ten. The rearrangement joins TRBV18 to TRBJ1-2, with a weak D call TRBD1 (5 bases). In germline, CDR1 is KGHSH, CDR2 LQKENI. The ends were cut back, 0 bases at V and 7 bases at J, with 9 bases in the middle. This CDR3 has 13 amino acids. CDR3 nucleotide sequence: TGTGCCAGCTCACCACCGGAAGGGGTTGGCTACACCTTC. It translates to CASSPPEGVGYTF.

This chain uses TRBV28 with TRBJ1-6; 10 nucleotides align to TRBD1. CDR1 and CDR2 (germline): MDHEN, SYDVKM. J lost 6 bases, V lost 7 bases, and 6 bases had no gene match. The CDR3 has 15 amino acids. CDR3 amino acids: CASTSRDRGNSPLHF. The CDR3, as DNA: TGTGCCAGCACATCCCGGGACAGGGGTAATTCACCCCTCCACTTT.

This clonotype was seen a handful of times. The chain links TRBV11-3 to TRBJ2-1, with 11 bases identical to TRBD1. The CDR3 loop spans 17 amino acids. Per the germline V gene, CDR1 is SGHNT and CDR2 is YENEEA. J lost 9 bases, V lost 4 bases, and 14 bases had no gene match. DNA for the CDR3: TGTGCCAGCAGCTGGACATGGGGACAGGGGGTAGGAGGTGAGCAGTTCTTC. Its translation is CASSWTWGQGVGGEQFF. Combining the CDR3 with reference TRBV11-3 and TRBJ2-1 gives the whole variable domain EAGVVQSPRYKIIEKKQPVAFWCNPISGHNTLYWYLQNLGQGPELLIRYENEEAVDDSQLPKDRFSAERLKGVDSTLKIQPAELGDSAVYLCASSWTWGQGVGGEQFFGPGTRLTVL.

This clonotype has at least ten counts. This chain's CDR3 is CSVVLGANQPQHF. The DNA of the CDR3 is TGCAGCGTTGTCTTGGGGGCGAATCAGCCCCAGCATTTT. The V call is TRBV29-1, the J call TRBJ1-5; D might be TRBD1 (6 bases). The ends were cut back, 4 bases at V and 4 bases at J, with 11 bases in the middle. Germline V gene data show CDR1 as SQVTM and CDR2 as ANQGSEA. The CDR3 consists of 13 residues.

This clonotype was counted between two and nine times. The chain links TRBV28 to TRBJ2-3; 7 positions agree with TRBD2. Trimming took 3 bases from V and 3 from J; bases not matched to a gene: 12. Germline V gene lookup returns CDR1 MDHEN and CDR2 SYDVKM. The CDR3 spans 17 residues. Here the CDR3 reads CASSLGLAVGGTDTQYF. As DNA, the CDR3 is TGTGCCAGCAGTTTGGGTCTAGCGGTCGGGGGAACAGATACGCAGTATTTT.

The gene calls are TRBV28 and TRBJ2-5; D is uncertain. V was clipped by 2 bases and J by 5 bases, with 12 bases between them. This CDR3 is 14 amino acids long. Per germline, CDR1 MDHEN and CDR2 SYDVKM. The CDR3 nucleotides read TGTGCCAGCAGTTTAGAGAACGCCGGCGAGACCCAGTACTTC. This codes for CASSLENAGETQYF.

The chain combines TRBV28 with TRBJ2-1; D gene uncertain. Trimming pared 5 bases from V and 5 bases from J, leaving 16 bases between. The V gene's germline CDR1 is MDHEN and CDR2 SYDVKM. This CDR3 is built from 15 residues. CDR3 bases: TGTGCCAGCAGTGTACCCGTGTCTTGGCACAATGAGCAGTTCTTC. Protein product: CASSVPVSWHNEQFF.

This clonotype came up many times. This chain links TRBV9 with TRBJ1-2; 7 bases are shared with TRBD1. The CDR3 has 12 amino acids. The V gene end was trimmed by 5 bases and the J gene end by 4 bases; junction bases not matched to a gene: 2. The germline V gene has CDR1 SGDLS and CDR2 YYNGEE. CDR3 protein: CASSGQAYGYTF. DNA of the CDR3: TGTGCCAGCAGTGGACAGGCCTATGGCTACACCTTC.

This clonotype was observed many times. The chain recombines TRBV10-3 with TRBJ2-6; D is unclear. This CDR3 has 14 amino acids. The V gene's germline CDR1 is ENHRY and CDR2 SYGVKD. V was trimmed by 3 bases and J by 0 bases, leaving 3 bases between them. The CDR3 loop is CAISEVSGANVLTF. CDR3 sequence (DNA): TGTGCCATCAGTGAAGTCTCTGGGGCCAACGTCCTGACTTTC.

The sample holds a few counts of this clonotype. The V call is TRBV7-8, the J call TRBJ2-7; D may correspond to TRBD1 or TRBD2 (5 bases each). Trimming removed 1 base from V and 8 bases from J, with 15 bases in between. The length of the CDR3 is 14 residues. Germline CDR1 SGHVS, CDR2 FQNEAQ. The CDR3 region is CASSLDSGRRKQYF. For the CDR3, the DNA is TGTGCCAGCAGCTTAGATTCGGGACGCAGGAAGCAGTACTTC.